This section outlines one T cell receptor beta chain sequence together with its context. These data belong to a study of blood T cell repertoires in COVID-19. V lost 4 bases and J lost 4, with 8 bases in between. This CDR3 has 12 amino acids. CDR1 and CDR2 from the germline V gene are MNHEY and SVGAGI. The data were produced by immunoSEQ multiplex PCR, yet TCRdb's version contains in-frame clones alone and is incomplete. The table lists around 230,000 clones, around 83% of them singletons. This sequence was found in a woman aged 55-70 years with active or convalescent COVID-19. The chain carries TRBV6-5 and TRBJ2-7; D perhaps matches TRBD1 (6 bases). Sequenced: peripheral blood. CDR3 in amino acids: CASSLTGYEQYF. CDR3 nucleotides: TGTGCCAGCAGTTTAACAGGGTACGAGCAGTACTTC.